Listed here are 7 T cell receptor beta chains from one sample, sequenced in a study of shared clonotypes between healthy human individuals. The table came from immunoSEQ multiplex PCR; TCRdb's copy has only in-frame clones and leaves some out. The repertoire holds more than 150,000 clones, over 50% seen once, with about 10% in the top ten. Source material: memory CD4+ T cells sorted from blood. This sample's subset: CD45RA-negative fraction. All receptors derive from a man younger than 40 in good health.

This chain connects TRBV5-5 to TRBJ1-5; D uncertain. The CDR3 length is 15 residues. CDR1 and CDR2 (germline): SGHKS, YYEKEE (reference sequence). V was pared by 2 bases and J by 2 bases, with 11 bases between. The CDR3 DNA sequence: TGTGCCAGCAGCTTAGCCGGGTCCGGCAATCAGCCCCAGCATTTT. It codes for CASSLAGSGNQPQHF.

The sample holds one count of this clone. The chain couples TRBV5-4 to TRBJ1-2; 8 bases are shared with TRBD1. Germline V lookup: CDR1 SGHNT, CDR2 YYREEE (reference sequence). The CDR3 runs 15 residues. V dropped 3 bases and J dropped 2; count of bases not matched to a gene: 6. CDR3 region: CASSYDRGYNYGYTF. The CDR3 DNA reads TGTGCCAGCAGCTACGACAGGGGTTACAACTATGGCTACACCTTC.

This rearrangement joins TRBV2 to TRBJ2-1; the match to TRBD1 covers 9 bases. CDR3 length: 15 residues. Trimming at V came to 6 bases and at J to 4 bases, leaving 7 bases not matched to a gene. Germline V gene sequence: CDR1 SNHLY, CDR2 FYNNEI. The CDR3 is CASSPIGTGYNEQFF. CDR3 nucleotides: TGTGCCAGCAGCCCCATCGGGACAGGGTACAATGAGCAGTTCTTC.

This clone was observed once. As DNA, the CDR3 is TGTGCCAGCAGCCCGCCACAGCTCATCTATGAGCAGTTCTTC. This translates into CASSPPQLIYEQFF. The genes are TRBV4-2 and TRBJ2-1; D uncertain. Germline V gene data show CDR1 as LGHNA and CDR2 as YNFKEQ. Trimming pared 4 bases from V and 8 bases from J, leaving 15 bases between. The CDR3 loop spans 14 amino acids.

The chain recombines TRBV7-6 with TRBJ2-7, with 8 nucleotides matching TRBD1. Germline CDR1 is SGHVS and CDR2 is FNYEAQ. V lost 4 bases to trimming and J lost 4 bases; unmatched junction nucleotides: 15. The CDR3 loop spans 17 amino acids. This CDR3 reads CASSSRGQGQFGYEQYF. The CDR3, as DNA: TGTGCCAGCAGCTCCAGAGGACAGGGACAGTTCGGGTACGAGCAGTACTTC.

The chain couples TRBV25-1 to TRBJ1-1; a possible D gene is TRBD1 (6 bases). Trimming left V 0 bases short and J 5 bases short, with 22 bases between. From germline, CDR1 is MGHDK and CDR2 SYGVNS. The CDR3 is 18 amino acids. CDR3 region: CASSEYRLGGRARTEAFF. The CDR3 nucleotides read TGTGCCAGCAGTGAATACCGTTTAGGGGGGAGGGCGAGGACTGAAGCTTTCTTT.

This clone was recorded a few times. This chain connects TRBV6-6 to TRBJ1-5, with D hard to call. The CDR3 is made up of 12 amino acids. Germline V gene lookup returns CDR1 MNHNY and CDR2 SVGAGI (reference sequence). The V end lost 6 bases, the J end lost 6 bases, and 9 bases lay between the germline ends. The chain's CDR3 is CASSRQGQPQHF. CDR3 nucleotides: TGTGCCAGCAGCCGGCAAGGTCAGCCCCAGCATTTT.